This is a list of T cell receptor beta chains from one sample in a study of blood T cell repertoires in COVID-19. Some clones are missing from TCRdb's copy, which holds only in-frame ones; the method was immunoSEQ multiplex PCR. The sample includes a few hundred thousand clones, over 75% of them seen just once. The specimen was PBMCs or T cells enriched from blood (not recorded which). The receptors here all came from a woman aged 55-69 years who had recovered from COVID-19. CDR3s include the opening cysteine and the closing phenylalanine or tryptophan. D genes are given only for firm matches. Size tells how often a clone was seen (once, few, many) or the class of an expanded clone, and some rows leave it out.

. | TRBD1 | TRBJ2-7 | TRBV7-9 | TGTGCCAGCAGCACCCGGACAGGGGTCAAGTCCGAGCAGTACTTC | CASSTRTGVKSEQYF
. | TRBD1 | TRBJ2-7 | TRBV9 | TGTGCCAGCAGCGTAGATGGACAGGAGCCCTACGAGCAGTACTTC | CASSVDGQEPYEQYF
. | . | TRBJ1-3 | TRBV4-3 | TGCGCCAGCAGCCAAGGGGCGGGGTCCGGAAACACCATATATTTT | CASSQGAGSGNTIYF
. | TRBD1 | TRBJ1-2 | TRBV3-1/TRBV3-2 | TGTGCCAGCAGCGCCCGGACAGGGGGCGCTTTATATGGCTACACCTTC | CASSARTGGALYGYTF
. | TRBD1 | TRBJ1-1 | TRBV14 | TGTGCCAGCAGCTCAGGGGGCTTATTAGCTTTCTTT | CASSSGGLLAFF
. | TRBD1 | TRBJ2-5 | TRBV4-3 | TGCGCCAGCAGCCAACGAAGGGACAGGGGAGAGACCCAGTACTTC | CASSQRRDRGETQYF
once | . | TRBJ1-2 | TRBV5-4 | TGTGCCAGCAGCAATTCCCCAGGGGAAGCCTATGGCTACACCTTC | CASSNSPGEAYGYTF
. | TRBD1 | TRBJ2-4 | TRBV19 | TGTGCCAGTAGTTCCGGGACAGGGAGGATAGCCAAAAACATTCAGTACTTC | CASSSGTGRIAKNIQYF
. | . | TRBJ2-7 | TRBV2 | TGTGCCAGCAGCGGATGGACAGATGGGGAGCAGTACTTC | CASSGWTDGEQYF
. | . | TRBJ1-1 | TRBV7-8 | TGTGCCAGCAGCTCGATGGGGCCTCTCGAGAACACTGAAGCTTTCTTT | CASSSMGPLENTEAFF
few | TRBD1 | TRBJ1-4 | TRBV19 | TGTGCCTCCGGACAGGGCACAACTAATGAAAAACTGTTTTTT | CASGQGTTNEKLFF
. | TRBD1 | TRBJ2-5 | TRBV7-9 | TGTGCCAGCAGCTTAGCGGGACAGGGAGGAGAGACCCAGTACTTC | CASSLAGQGGETQYF
. | . | TRBJ1-2 | TRBV5-1 | TGCGCCAGCAGCTTGGACAGTTATGGCTACACCTTC | CASSLDSYGYTF
. | TRBD2 | TRBJ2-3 | TRBV4-2 | TGTGCCAGCAGCCAAGATACGGGGGGTCGGGCAGATACGCAGTATTTT | CASSQDTGGRADTQYF
. | . | TRBJ1-4 | TRBV4-1 | TGCGCCAGCAGCCCCCAGGATACAACTAATGAAAAACTGTTTTTT | CASSPQDTTNEKLFF
few | TRBD1 | TRBJ1-2 | TRBV28 | TGTGCCAGCAGTGTCTATCCCGGGACAGCATATGGCTACACCTTC | CASSVYPGTAYGYTF
few | TRBD1 | TRBJ1-1 | TRBV5-1 | TGCGCCAGCAGCTTGGACGGACAGGGAAGATCAACTTTCTTT | CASSLDGQGRSTFF
. | TRBD1 | TRBJ1-5 | TRBV7-2 | TGTGCCAGCAGCCTGACAGGGATTCATCAGCCCCAGCATTTT | CASSLTGIHQPQHF
once | TRBD1 | TRBJ1-1 | TRBV29-1 | TGCAGCGTCTTCGACAGGGGCACTGAAGCTTTCTTT | CSVFDRGTEAFF
. | . | TRBJ1-1 | TRBV30 | TGTGCCTGGAGAAATGGGCCGAACACTGAAGCTTTCTTT | CAWRNGPNTEAFF
. | TRBD2 | TRBJ2-7 | TRBV7-2 | TGTGCCAGCAGCCTCCAGACTAGCGGGGGGATCTACGAGCAGTACTTC | CASSLQTSGGIYEQYF
once | . | TRBJ2-3 | TRBV5-6 | TGTGCCAGCAGCGTACAGAGCACAGATACGCAGTATTTT | CASSVQSTDTQYF
. | . | TRBJ1-2 | TRBV19 | TGTGCCGGACAGCGACGCCTCGGGGGCTACACCTTC | CAGQRRLGGYTF
. | . | TRBJ1-1 | TRBV19 | TGTGCCAGTAGTTCAGGGTTGAGCACTGAAGCTTTCTTT | CASSSGLSTEAFF
. | . | TRBJ1-1 | TRBV7-2 | TGTGCCAGCAGCTTAGAGCCCGCCCGTGACACTGAAGCTTTCTTT | CASSLEPARDTEAFF
. | TRBD1 | TRBJ2-5 | TRBV29-1 | TGCAGCGGGGGACAGACTATAGAGACCCAGTACTTC | CSGGQTIETQYF
. | TRBD2 | TRBJ2-2 | TRBV7-9 | TGTGCCAGCAAATGGGGTAGCGGGGACCGGGAGCTGTTTTTT | CASKWGSGDRELFF
. | . | TRBJ1-4 | TRBV7-2 | TGTGCCAGCAGCTTAGTTGGGGGCAGTAATGAAAAACTGTTTTTT | CASSLVGGSNEKLFF
. | TRBD1 | TRBJ1-5 | TRBV18 | TGTGCCAGCTCAAACGGACAGGATCAGCCCCAGCATTTT | CASSNGQDQPQHF
. | . | TRBJ2-1 | TRBV29-1 | TGCAGCGTTGGCTACAGCTACAATGAGCAGTTCTTC | CSVGYSYNEQFF
. | TRBD2 | TRBJ2-3 | TRBV15 | TGTGCCACCAGCAGATTAGGACTAGCGGGTGCAGATACGCAGTATTTT | CATSRLGLAGADTQYF
. | TRBD2 | TRBJ2-4 | TRBV5-6 | TGTGCCAGCAGCCCGACACAGGGATTAGCGGGAGTAAACATTCAGTACTTC | CASSPTQGLAGVNIQYF
. | . | TRBJ2-7 | TRBV25-1 | TGTGCCAGCAGTGATCGAGGGTCCTCCTACGAGCAGTACTTC | CASSDRGSSYEQYF
. | . | TRBJ1-6 | TRBV27 | TGTGCCAGCCGAGGGCAGACCGGCTCCTATAATTCACCCCTCCACTTT | CASRGQTGSYNSPLHF
. | TRBD1 | TRBJ2-1 | TRBV11-2 | TGTGCCAGCAGCTTAGTAACAGGGGCCAATGAGCAGTTCTTC | CASSLVTGANEQFF
. | TRBD1 | TRBJ2-7 | TRBV19 | TGTGCCAGTAGTGCCGGGACAGGGGGATTTTGGGAGCAGTACTTC | CASSAGTGGFWEQYF
. | . | TRBJ1-1 | TRBV10-1 | TGCGCCAGCAGTGAGTCGAGAAGGGGAAGGACGAACACTGAAGCTTTCTTT | CASSESRRGRTNTEAFF
. | TRBD1 | TRBJ1-2 | TRBV9 | TGTGCCAGCAGCGTAGATGTAGGGACAGAGAGAGGCTATGGCTACACCTTC | CASSVDVGTERGYGYTF
. | . | TRBJ2-7 | TRBV7-3 | TGTGCCAGCAGCTTATTACCGGGATCGACCTACGAGCAGTACTTC | CASSLLPGSTYEQYF
. | . | TRBJ2-7 | TRBV7-9 | TGTGCCAGCAGCCCCGCGGGGTCATACGAGCAGTACTTC | CASSPAGSYEQYF
. | TRBD2 | TRBJ2-1 | TRBV5-1 | TGCGCCAGCAGCGTCCGGACTAGCGGGGGGGCCTACAATGAGCAGTTCTTC | CASSVRTSGGAYNEQFF
. | TRBD1 | TRBJ1-1 | TRBV7-3 | TGTGCCAGCAGCAGCCGGGACAGGGGTGGGGCTGAAGCTTTCTTT | CASSSRDRGGAEAFF
. | . | TRBJ2-1 | TRBV6-5 | TGTGCCAGCAGCCTAGGCTACAATGAGCAGTTCTTC | CASSLGYNEQFF
. | TRBD2 | TRBJ2-3 | TRBV30 | TGTGCCTGGAGTGGTAGCGGGAATTTAGGAGATACGCAGTATTTT | CAWSGSGNLGDTQYF
. | TRBD1 | TRBJ2-1 | TRBV29-1 | TGCAGCGTTGAAGATCGGGGACAGGGGAGTTTCAATGAGCAGTTCTTC | CSVEDRGQGSFNEQFF
. | . | TRBJ1-1 | TRBV4-1 | TGCGCCAGCAGCCAACCAACCCGGGGGAACACTGAAGCTTTCTTT | CASSQPTRGNTEAFF
few | TRBD1 | TRBJ2-5 | TRBV6-5 | TGTGCCAGCAGTAAGACAGGGTCGATGACCCAGTACTTC | CASSKTGSMTQYF
. | . | TRBJ1-1 | TRBV18 | TGTGCCAGCTCACCGGCAGGAGGCGTTCCTGAAGCTTTCTTT | CASSPAGGVPEAFF
once | . | TRBJ1-3 | TRBV9 | TGTGCCAGCAGCCCCATGGGACAATCTGGAAACACCATATATTTT | CASSPMGQSGNTIYF
. | TRBD1 | TRBJ1-5 | TRBV19 | TGTGCCAGTAGTATGGACAGGGGGCGTGGGACCCAGCATTTT | CASSMDRGRGTQHF
. | . | TRBJ2-5 | TRBV5-1 | TGCGCCAGCAGCCGGCAGGTCCAAGAGACCCAGTACTTC | CASSRQVQETQYF
. | . | TRBJ1-1 | TRBV19 | TGTGCCAGTAGTATTGGAGGAAAACTGAACACTGAAGCTTTCTTT | CASSIGGKLNTEAFF
. | TRBD1 | TRBJ2-7 | TRBV29-1 | TGCAGCGTTGAAGAGGGACAGGGGTTAGGGGAGCAGTACTTC | CSVEEGQGLGEQYF
. | . | TRBJ2-1 | TRBV5-1 | TGCGCCAGCAGCTCTGCCGATGCGGTTTTCGATGAGCAGTTCTTC | CASSSADAVFDEQFF
. | . | TRBJ1-1 | TRBV27 | TGTGCCAGCAGTTTGGAGAACGAATCTGAAGCTTTCTTT | CASSLENESEAFF
. | TRBD1 | TRBJ1-5 | TRBV19 | TGTGCCATCTCGGGGACAGGGGGGAATCAGCCCCAGCATTTT | CAISGTGGNQPQHF
. | . | TRBJ1-3 | TRBV6-5 | TGTGCCAGCAGTCTATACAGCTCTGGAAACACCATATATTTT | CASSLYSSGNTIYF
. | . | TRBJ2-5 | TRBV21-1 | TGTGCCAGGAACGGGGGGCTAAAAGAGACCCAGTACTTC | CARNGGLKETQYF
. | TRBD1 | TRBJ1-5 | TRBV19 | TGTGCCAGTAGTGGACAGGACAATCAGCCCCAGCATTTT | CASSGQDNQPQHF